The rows below give T cell receptor beta chains drawn from one sample of a study of blood T cell repertoires in COVID-19. Some clones are missing from TCRdb's copy, which holds only in-frame ones; the method was immunoSEQ multiplex PCR. Here the sample spans just over 60,000 clones, roughly three quarters being singletons. Sequencing used peripheral blood. These receptors came from a woman aged 80 or older with active or convalescent COVID-19. Each CDR3 is given with its conserved first and last residue. Fields, in order: CDR3 protein, J gene, CDR3 length, V gene.

CDR3: CASRRGENSPLHF
J: TRBJ1-6
length: 13
V: TRBV6-5

CDR3: CASGGVAGQETQYF
J: TRBJ2-5
length: 14
V: TRBV5-1

CDR3: CASSLSGGDLYGYTF
J: TRBJ1-2
length: 15
V: TRBV7-3

CDR3: CASSLRGRNTGELFF
J: TRBJ2-2
length: 15
V: TRBV7-3

CDR3: CASSLVGGSYGYTF
J: TRBJ1-2
length: 14
V: TRBV5-1

CDR3: CASSSTDQPQHF
J: TRBJ1-5
length: 12
V: TRBV7-6

CDR3: CASSLTGFNYGYTF
J: TRBJ1-2
length: 14
V: TRBV27

CDR3: CSVPLGGSENGYTF
J: TRBJ1-2
length: 14
V: TRBV29-1

CDR3: CASGAFPVGYGYTF
J: TRBJ1-2
length: 14
V: TRBV7-2

CDR3: CASSDSGNYGYTF
J: TRBJ1-2
length: 13
V: TRBV6-1

CDR3: CASSPRLAGSLSNEQFF
J: TRBJ2-1
length: 17
V: TRBV19

CDR3: CASSWAADVLNEKLFF
J: TRBJ1-4
length: 16
V: TRBV5-5

CDR3: CASSGSTSAQHF
J: TRBJ1-5
length: 12
V: TRBV2

CDR3: CASSPPRGTGWTSSGNTIYF
J: TRBJ1-3
length: 20
V: TRBV9

CDR3: CASSLVRESQETQYF
J: TRBJ2-5
length: 15
V: TRBV7-3

CDR3: CASSQGPSQYF
J: TRBJ2-5
length: 11
V: TRBV14

CDR3: CASSVTGSTEAFF
J: TRBJ1-1
length: 13
V: TRBV9